A single sample is the source of the 2 T cell receptor beta chains below, sequenced in a study of monozygotic twins with inflammatory bowel disease. From its re-call of the 5' RACE reads, TCRdb lists each CDR3 protein once, without DNA. Reported are more than 85,000 distinct CDR3 sequences; the ten largest clones contain around 11%. What was sequenced was blood. The receptors stem from a human donor with ulcerative colitis or Crohn's disease, or a healthy co-twin of an affected twin (not recorded which).

The rearrangement uses TRBV24-1 and TRBJ1-2. The CDR3 is 13 amino acids. Germline V gene sequence: CDR1 KGHDR, CDR2 SFDVKD. The CDR3 reads CATSDSTNYGYTF.

The genes are TRBV12-3 or TRBV12-4 and TRBJ2-5; TCRdb names TRBD2, which stays unverified in the absence of DNA. The CDR3 runs 18 residues. This CDR3 is CASSLASASGSGRETQYF.